A single sample is the source of the 22 T cell receptor beta chains below, sequenced in a study of regulatory T cells in long-lasting Graves disease. Time point described: newly diagnosed GD, antithyroid drugs for less than 3 months. Extracted RNA from PBMCs served as the source of the TCR library. Arm-PCR of CDR3 regions with iRepertoire HTBI primers generated TCR beta libraries. Using its own MiXCR run on the multiplex PCR reads, TCRdb lists one record per CDR3 protein. The repertoire holds approximately 360,000 distinct CDR3 sequences, with 12% as singletons. These data were also reused for a study on T cells in Graves' hyperthyroidism and ophthalmopathy.

The material sequenced was peripheral blood mononuclear cells (PBMCs), taken at new diagnosis, from a patient treated with antithyroid drugs. These receptors were collected from a woman under 30 with Graves disease.

This clonotype was found many times. This chain connects TRBV6-1 to TRBJ2-2, with unresolved D. V was trimmed by 6 bases and J by 1 base, leaving 9 bases between them. The CDR3 runs to 14 residues. CDR1 and CDR2 (germline): MNHNS, SASEGT. In DNA form, the CDR3 reads TGTGCCAGCAGCCTCCTAGAGAACACCGGGGAGCTGTTTTTT. Protein product: CASSLLENTGELFF.

Ten or more counts support this clonotype. This sequence joins TRBV6-2 or TRBV6-3 and TRBJ2-7; D perhaps matches TRBD2 (6 bases). CDR1 is MNHEY, CDR2 SVGEGT, per germline. With 8 bases removed from V and 3 bases from J, the gap between germline ends came to 11 bases. The CDR3 has 12 residues. The CDR3 loop is CASGPGVYEQYF. The CDR3, as DNA: TGTGCCAGCGGTCCGGGAGTCTACGAGCAGTACTTC.

This clonotype was observed many times. The rearrangement uses TRBV7-8 and TRBJ2-2, with D perhaps TRBD2 (6 bases). CDR1 and CDR2 from the germline V gene are SGHVS and FQNEAQ. This CDR3 has 20 residues. V lost 5 bases, J lost 4 bases, and 29 bases lay in between. CDR3 nucleotides: TGTGCCAGCAGCCGAGTTCGGGCTGGCGGGGTGGGAGTTCTCACCGGGGAGCTGTTTTTT. Amino acids: CASSRVRAGGVGVLTGELFF.

This clonotype has at least ten counts. The chain carries TRBV10-3 and TRBJ1-1; D not certain. Germline V gives CDR1 ENHRY, CDR2 SYGVKD. CDR3 length: 17 amino acids. Trimming removed 0 bases from V and 0 bases from J, with 14 bases in between. The CDR3 DNA is TGTGCCATCAGTGAGTCGAGTTCCGGAAAAATGAACACTGAAGCTTTCTTT. Protein: CAISESSSGKMNTEAFF.

The genes are TRBV20-1 and TRBJ2-3; D remains ambiguous. V lost 2 bases and J 2 bases, leaving 8 bases between the germline ends. Germline assignment: CDR1 DFQATT and CDR2 SNEGSKA (reference sequence). This CDR3 is 13 amino acids long. The CDR3 bases are TGCAGTGCTAGACGTGGTAACACAGATACGCAGTATTTT. Translating gives CSARRGNTDTQYF.

In this sample, this clonotype turned up many times. CDR3 bases: TGTGCCATCAGCGCAGATGATTCGGGACAGGCCAGCGGGGAGCTGTTTTTT. It codes for CAISADDSGQASGELFF. The rearrangement uses TRBV10-3 and TRBJ2-2; 8 bases fit TRBD1. CDR1 is ENHRY and CDR2 is SYGVKD in the germline V gene. The CDR3 runs to 17 residues. V lost 6 bases and J lost 7; bases outside the gene matches: 16.

In its sample, this clonotype was seen a few times. This chain links TRBV15 with TRBJ1-2; weak D call: TRBD1 (5 bases). V shed 5 bases and J shed 2 bases, with 15 bases lying between them. Germline lookup yields CDR1 LNHNV and CDR2 YYDKDF (reference sequence). The CDR3 has 15 residues. For the CDR3, the DNA is TGTGCCACCAGCCACCCCGGGGACGCAAACTATGGCTACACCTTC. As protein: CATSHPGDANYGYTF.

The sample holds a few counts of this clonotype. The gene calls are TRBV7-9 and TRBJ1-6; tentative D call: TRBD1 (6 bases). From germline, CDR1 is SEHNR and CDR2 FQNEAQ (reference sequence). The CDR3 spans 18 residues. The ends were cut back, 7 bases at V and 0 bases at J, with 19 bases in the middle. This chain's CDR3 is CASKKRGTRNSYNSPLHF. The DNA for the CDR3 is TGTGCCAGCAAAAAAAGGGGGACCCGAAACTCCTATAATTCACCCCTCCACTTT.

In its sample, this clonotype was seen many times. The rearrangement links TRBV20-1 to TRBJ2-7; either TRBD1 or TRBD2 may supply D (5 bases each). CDR3 length equals 14 residues. Per germline, CDR1 DFQATT and CDR2 SNEGSKA (reference sequence). Trimming shortened V by 6 bases and J by 2 bases, and 17 bases separated the two germline ends. CDR3 sequence: CSAEGFGAAYEQYF. For the CDR3, the DNA is TGCAGTGCAGAGGGCTTCGGGGCGGCCTACGAGCAGTACTTC.

In its sample, this clonotype was seen a few times. The chain couples TRBV24-1 to TRBJ2-6, with D tentatively TRBD1 or TRBD2 (6 bases each). The CDR3 length is 14 residues. The germline gives CDR1 KGHDR, CDR2 SFDVKD. Trimming cost V 10 bases and J 3 bases, with 12 bases left between them. The CDR3 is CATGGSGGANVLTF. CDR3 nucleotides: TGTGCCACAGGGGGGAGTGGTGGGGCCAACGTCCTGACTTTC.

There are many counts of this clonotype. The rearrangement links TRBV27 to TRBJ1-1, with 7 bases matching TRBD1. Germline V lookup: CDR1 MNHEY, CDR2 SMNVEV (reference sequence). The CDR3 consists of 15 residues. With V trimmed by 2 bases and J by 2 bases, 5 bases remained unmatched. The CDR3 region is CASSLLGQTNTEAFF. The CDR3 bases are TGTGCCAGCAGTTTACTGGGACAGACTAACACTGAAGCTTTCTTT.

Ten or more counts support this clonotype. The gene calls are TRBV18 and TRBJ2-7; 8 bases line up with TRBD2. Germline V gene lookup returns CDR1 KGHSH and CDR2 LQKENI. This CDR3 comprises 15 residues. V trimming: 4 bases; J trimming: 4 bases; junction bases outside the gene matches: 9. CDR3 bases: TGTGCCAGCTCACTATCGCGGGAGGCGACTTACGAGCAGTACTTC. Its protein product is CASSLSREATYEQYF.

J is TRBJ2-2 and V is TRBV9; 10 bases are shared with TRBD2. Losses at the gene ends were 1 base for V and 3 bases for J; bases not matched to a gene: 9. CDR1 and CDR2 (germline): SGDLS, YYNGEE. The CDR3 sequence is 18 residues long. The CDR3 reads CASSVPAASGGHTGELFF. The DNA of the CDR3 is TGTGCCAGCAGCGTACCGGCGGCTAGCGGGGGCCACACCGGGGAGCTGTTTTTT.

J is TRBJ2-3 and V is TRBV29-1; the match to TRBD1 covers 7 bases. Trimming at V came to 3 bases and at J to 6 bases, leaving 6 bases not matched to a gene. In germline, CDR1 is SQVTM, CDR2 ANQGSEA. CDR3 size: 13 residues. CDR3 amino acids: CSVEPGGEDTQYF. The CDR3 DNA reads TGCAGCGTTGAGCCAGGGGGAGAGGATACGCAGTATTTT.

This clonotype was observed many times. The chain recombines TRBV3-1 with TRBJ2-1; weak D call: TRBD2 (5 bases). Trimming took off 3 bases at V and 7 bases at J, with 25 bases between the two ends. CDR3 length: 18 amino acids. Per the germline V gene, CDR1 is LGHDT and CDR2 is YNNKEL (reference sequence). The CDR3 bases are TGTGCCAGCAGCCACAACGAGAGGTTTTGGACGAGGGATAATGAGCAGTTCTTC. Translation gives CASSHNERFWTRDNEQFF.

The chain recombines TRBV24-1 with TRBJ2-5; D perhaps matches TRBD2 (7 bases). The CDR3 contains 16 residues. CDR1 and CDR2 from the germline V gene are KGHDR and SFDVKD. V was trimmed by 9 bases and J by 5 bases, leaving 24 bases between them. As DNA, the CDR3 is TGTGCCACCGCGGAGGGTCGGGCCAGGGGAGGGGAGACCCAGTACTTC. Amino acid sequence: CATAEGRARGGETQYF.

This clonotype was detected ten times or more. The chain links TRBV3-1 to TRBJ1-3; unclear D gene. CDR1 is LGHDT and CDR2 is YNNKEL in the germline V gene (reference sequence). This CDR3 comprises 14 residues. The germline V and J ends were trimmed by 2 bases and 0 bases, with 5 bases remaining between them. The DNA for the CDR3 is TGTGCCAGCAGCCAATCAGGCTCTGGAAACACCATATATTTT. Its protein is CASSQSGSGNTIYF.

The sample holds a few counts of this clonotype. The rearrangement uses TRBV6-2 or TRBV6-3 and TRBJ2-1; 10 bases are a match to TRBD2. Germline V CDR1 and CDR2: MNHEY, SVGEGT. The V gene end was trimmed by 7 bases and the J gene end by 5 bases; junction bases not matched to a gene: 11. The CDR3 consists of 16 residues. CDR3 in amino acids: CASNLQLAGEDNEQFF. The CDR3 DNA reads as TGTGCCAGCAACTTGCAGCTAGCGGGGGAAGACAATGAGCAGTTCTTC.

This clonotype was detected many times. The chain carries TRBV29-1 and TRBJ1-1; tentative D call: TRBD1 (6 bases). Trimming stripped 6 bases from V and 0 bases from J, with 11 bases between. CDR1 and CDR2 (germline): SQVTM, ANQGSEA. This CDR3 spans 13 amino acids. The CDR3 spells CSVQGGMNTEAFF. CDR3 DNA: TGCAGCGTCCAAGGGGGGATGAACACTGAAGCTTTCTTT.

The chain is built from TRBV10-3 and TRBJ2-1; 10 bases are shared with TRBD1. V lost 3 bases to trimming and J lost 6 bases; unmatched junction nucleotides: 8. Per germline, CDR1 ENHRY and CDR2 SYGVKD. CDR3 length: 16 amino acids. The CDR3 loop reads CAISDLKGTGVNEQFF. The CDR3 region has the DNA TGTGCCATCAGTGATCTTAAGGGGACAGGGGTCAATGAGCAGTTCTTC.

This clonotype has ten or more counts. The chain employs TRBV5-1 and TRBJ1-1; D gene unclear. The V end lost 4 bases, the J end lost 3 bases, and 16 bases lay between the germline ends. There are 15 residues in the CDR3. Germline V gives CDR1 SGHRS, CDR2 YFSETQ. CDR3 nucleotides: TGCGCCAGCAGCCTGGCCGGGGTTGCGTACACTGAAGCTTTCTTT. Amino acid sequence: CASSLAGVAYTEAFF. Full variable domain (rest looked up from reference TRBV5-1 and TRBJ1-1): KAGVTQTPRYLIKTRGQQVTLSCSPISGHRSVSWYQQTPGQGLQFLFEYFSETQRNKGNFPGRFSGRQFSNSRSEMNVSTLELGDSALYLCASSLAGVAYTEAFFGQGTRLTVV.

This clonotype was counted at least ten times. This chain links TRBV6-5 with TRBJ2-1; TRBD1 might be the D (5 bases). The length of the CDR3 is 14 residues. Germline V lookup: CDR1 MNHEY, CDR2 SVGAGI. The ends were cut back, 0 bases at V and 4 bases at J, with 7 bases in the middle. The DNA for the CDR3 is TGTGCCAGCAGTTACTCTGACAGTTACAATGAGCAGTTCTTC. Protein product: CASSYSDSYNEQFF.